The next 21 T cell receptor beta chains were all read from a single sample in a study of shared clonotypes between healthy human individuals. Clones were read by immunoSEQ multiplex PCR, and TCRdb kept only the in-frame ones, dropping some. The data contain about 2 million clones, about 95% of them singletons. Sequencing was done on a sample of naive CD4+ T cells sorted from blood. Described subset: CD45RA+ positively selected. Receptors were obtained from a man between 18 and 35 years old in good health.

The genes are TRBV7-2 and TRBJ1-6; tentatively, D is TRBD1 (6 bases). CDR3 length: 15 amino acids. Per germline, CDR1 SGHTA and CDR2 FQGNSA. V dropped 5 bases and J dropped 2 bases, with 10 bases sitting between them. The CDR3 bases are TGTGCCAGCAGCCTCAGGGGTACCTATAATTCACCCCTCCACTTT. It codes for CASSLRGTYNSPLHF.

The chain combines TRBV19 with TRBJ1-6; TRBD1 matches at 9 bases. This CDR3 has 17 amino acids. Unmatched junction bases numbered 16, after V lost 9 bases and J lost 7 bases. Looked up from germline, CDR1 is LNHDA and CDR2 is SQIVND (reference sequence). The chain's CDR3 is CASGQGNSGYKNSPLHF. The CDR3 DNA reads TGTGCCAGCGGACAGGGGAATTCTGGCTATAAAAATTCACCCCTCCACTTT.

This clone appeared a single time. The chain recombines TRBV5-1 with TRBJ2-7; 9 nucleotides agree with TRBD2. The CDR3 sequence is 18 residues long. Germline loops: CDR1 SGHRS, CDR2 YFSETQ. J gave up 0 bases and V 0 bases, and 10 bases lay outside the gene matches. The chain's CDR3 is CASSLDRSLAGSSYEQYF. The CDR3 DNA is TGCGCCAGCAGCTTGGACCGGTCGCTAGCGGGGAGCTCCTACGAGCAGTACTTC.

The chain combines TRBV27 with TRBJ2-3; 8 nucleotides match TRBD2. Germline trimming cut 7 bases from V and 8 bases from J; bases unmatched to any gene: 17. This CDR3 spans 16 amino acids. Germline CDR1 reads MNHEY; CDR2 reads SMNVEV (reference sequence). The CDR3 DNA follows: TGTGCCAGCACTTCCGCAGGTGGGACTAGTCCTGGTACGCAGTATTTT. Its protein product is CASTSAGGTSPGTQYF.

V and J are TRBV18 and TRBJ1-5; D possibly corresponds to TRBD1 (5 bases). From germline, CDR1 is KGHSH and CDR2 LQKENI. Trimming stripped 11 bases from V and 0 bases from J, with 20 bases between. The CDR3 runs 16 residues. CDR3 coding DNA: TGTGCCCCCATGCCTTGGGGGGTAATTAGCAATCAGCCCCAGCATTTT. This codes for CAPMPWGVISNQPQHF.

This chain connects TRBV7-6 to TRBJ2-5; D remains unclear. This CDR3 comprises 14 residues. Between the trimmed V and J ends, which lost 1 base and 5 bases, there was a span of 11 bases. Per the germline V gene, CDR1 is SGHVS and CDR2 is FNYEAQ. The CDR3 protein is CASSLGLSRETQYF. The CDR3 DNA follows: TGTGCCAGCAGCTTAGGGCTGTCCAGGGAGACCCAGTACTTC. Looking up the rest from reference TRBV7-6 and TRBJ2-5 gives the full variable domain: GAGVSQSPRYKVTKRGQDVALRCDPISGHVSLYWYRQALGQGPEFLTYFNYEAQQDKSGLPNDRFSAERPEGSISTLTIQRTEQRDSAMYRCASSLGLSRETQYFGPGTRLLVL.

Here the CDR3 reads CASSHPGGTSGTGETQYF. The CDR3, as DNA: TGTGCCAGCAGCCACCCGGGGGGGACTAGCGGGACGGGTGAGACCCAGTACTTC. The chain carries TRBV7-6 and TRBJ2-5; 13 bases are shared with TRBD2. With 5 bases clipped from V and 5 bases from J, the junction kept 14 bases outside the gene matches. CDR3 size: 18 residues. Germline V gene sequence: CDR1 SGHVS, CDR2 FNYEAQ.

With respect to this clone: Other DNA sequences in this specimen translate into the identical CDR3. This rearrangement joins TRBV5-1 to TRBJ2-3, with D possibly being TRBD1 (5 bases). Trimming cost V 0 bases and J 0 bases, with 8 bases left between them. The germline gives CDR1 SGHRS, CDR2 YFSETQ. This CDR3 spans 15 amino acids. CDR3 in amino acids: CASSLGGLSTDTQYF. The CDR3 DNA follows: TGCGCCAGCAGCTTGGGGGGCCTTAGCACAGATACGCAGTATTTT.

CDR3 in amino acids: CASRYDSTNSPLHF. The CDR3 nucleotides read TGTGCCAGCAGATATGACAGTACGAATTCACCCCTCCACTTT. The V and J genes are TRBV28 and TRBJ1-6; D possibly corresponds to TRBD1 (5 bases). Germline V gene data show CDR1 as MDHEN and CDR2 as SYDVKM. The CDR3 is 14 amino acids. Trimming left V 6 bases short and J 7 bases short, with 13 bases between.

Details on this clone: Within the sample, other DNA sequences also encode this same CDR3. CDR3 sequence reads: CAWSVSGSYNEQFF. CDR3 coding DNA: TGTGCCTGGAGTGTGAGCGGGAGCTACAATGAGCAGTTCTTC. This sequence joins TRBV30 and TRBJ2-1, with 8 positions matching TRBD2. From germline, CDR1 is GTSNPN and CDR2 SVGIG (reference sequence). The CDR3 is 14 amino acids. The ends lost 0 bases at V and 3 bases at J; junction bases unmatched: 1.

CDR3 region: CASSQGQGYTYEQYF. Written as DNA, the CDR3 is TGCGCCAGCAGCCAAGGGCAGGGCTATACCTACGAGCAGTACTTC. V and J are TRBV4-3 and TRBJ2-7; the D gene is possibly TRBD1 (5 bases). The CDR3 consists of 15 residues. Germline CDR1 reads LGHNA; CDR2 reads YSLEER. Trimming left V 1 base short and J 2 bases short, with 12 bases between.

The chain uses TRBV5-1 and TRBJ1-2; 10 bases are shared with TRBD1. This CDR3 comprises 15 residues. Germline V gene lookup returns CDR1 SGHRS and CDR2 YFSETQ. Trimming removed 3 bases from V and 6 bases from J; junction bases left unmatched: 8. The CDR3 DNA reads as TGCGCCAGCAGCTCCGGGACAGGGGCAGTTCATGGCTACACCTTC. Translated: CASSSGTGAVHGYTF.

This chain links TRBV5-4 with TRBJ1-4; TRBD1 agrees at 7 bases. The J segment lost 5 bases and the V segment lost 7 bases, leaving 11 bases of the junction unmatched. CDR3 length: 15 residues. Germline assignment: CDR1 SGHNT and CDR2 YYREEE (reference sequence). The CDR3 DNA is TGTGCCAGCCAGGATGGAGCAGGGGGGAATGAAAAACTGTTTTTT. It encodes CASQDGAGGNEKLFF.

V gene TRBV14 combines with J gene TRBJ1-6; D is ambiguous. The CDR3 is 13 residues long. V was pared by 1 base and J by 4 bases, with 2 bases between. CDR1 SGHDN and CDR2 FVKESK come from the germline V gene. The CDR3 DNA is TGTGCCAGCAGCCAAGGTTATAATTCACCCCTCCACTTT. Its protein product is CASSQGYNSPLHF.

J is TRBJ2-7 and V is TRBV11-3; 7 nucleotides line up with TRBD1. Germline loops: CDR1 SGHNT, CDR2 YENEEA. The V gene end was trimmed by 5 bases and the J gene end by 2 bases; junction bases not matched to a gene: 6. The CDR3 is 14 residues long. The CDR3 sequence is CASSPRDRAYEQYF. The CDR3 nucleotides read TGTGCCAGCAGCCCCCGGGACAGAGCCTACGAGCAGTACTTC.

This clone was seen just once. V and J are TRBV30 and TRBJ1-1, with D possibly TRBD1 on 5 matching bases. V dropped 5 bases and J dropped 3 bases, with 16 bases sitting between them. Germline loops: CDR1 GTSNPN, CDR2 SVGIG (reference sequence). CDR3 length equals 14 residues. CDR3 nucleotides: TGTGCCTGGGGGCTGGGAGGGGAGGACACTGAAGCTTTCTTT. Translating gives CAWGLGGEDTEAFF. Together with reference TRBV30 and TRBJ1-1, the CDR3 gives the full variable domain: SQTIHQWPATLVQPVGSPLSLECTVEGTSNPNLYWYRQAAGRGLQLLFYSVGIGQISSEVPQNLSASRPQDRQFILSSKKLLLSDSGFYLCAWGLGGEDTEAFFGQGTRLTVV.

The chain links TRBV5-6 to TRBJ2-7; D is perhaps TRBD1 (6 bases). Trimming stripped 3 bases from V and 0 bases from J, with 22 bases between. The germline gives CDR1 SGHDT, CDR2 YYEEEE. CDR3 size: 18 residues. The CDR3 sequence: CASSWERGGTQSSYEQYF. The CDR3 coding sequence is TGTGCCAGCAGCTGGGAGAGAGGTGGGACACAGAGCTCCTACGAGCAGTACTTC. The full variable domain, in which reference TRBV5-6 and TRBJ2-7 provide the parts outside the CDR3, is DAGVTQSPTHLIKTRGQQVTLRCSPKSGHDTVSWYQQALGQGPQFIFQYYEEEERQRGNFPDRFSGHQFPNYSSELNVNALLLGDSALYLCASSWERGGTQSSYEQYFGPGTRLTVT.

V is TRBV6-1 and J is TRBJ1-2, with D perhaps TRBD1 (6 bases). The germline V gene has CDR1 MNHNS and CDR2 SASEGT. V lost 4 bases and J lost 5, with 17 bases in between. The CDR3 contains 15 residues. The CDR3, as DNA: TGTGCCAGCAGTGCGGGACCGGGGGCAGGGTATGGCTACACCTTC. It is translated as CASSAGPGAGYGYTF.

The chain is built from TRBV4-1 and TRBJ2-2, with TRBD2 identical over 7 bases. Looked up from germline, CDR1 is MGHRA and CDR2 is YSYEKL. V lost 1 base, J lost 7 bases, and 6 bases stayed unmatched. The CDR3 extends over 15 amino acids. The CDR3 loop is CASSQAGLVGGELFF. The CDR3 DNA sequence: TGCGCCAGCAGCCAAGCCGGACTAGTTGGCGGGGAGCTGTTTTTT.

This clone was recorded once. The V and J genes are TRBV18 and TRBJ1-1; D unresolved. The CDR3 spans 15 residues. Between the trimmed V and J ends, which lost 6 bases and 1 base, there was a span of 15 bases. Germline assignment: CDR1 KGHSH and CDR2 LQKENI. The CDR3 nucleotides are TGTGCCAGCTCCCCTGTTGGAGGCGGGAACACTGAAGCTTTCTTT. Its protein is CASSPVGGGNTEAFF.

Of note for this clone: One junction end disagrees with the germline gene, perhaps due to a read error. The chain combines TRBV4-1 with TRBJ2-5; the D is unclear. Germline V gene sequence: CDR1 MGHRA, CDR2 YSYEKL. The CDR3 length is 14 residues. This chain's CDR3 is CVSSQVSTWETQYF. CDR3 DNA sequence: TGCGTCAGCAGCCAAGTTAGTACATGGGAGACCCAGTACTTC.